The rows below give T cell receptor beta chains drawn from one sample of a study of human T cells and chemical hapten exposure. TCRdb re-derived calls from the RACE reads in MiXCR, one entry per CDR3 protein. The sample contains a few hundred thousand distinct CDR3 sequences, about 6% of which appear only once. Sequencing was performed on whole blood, taken in connection with sensitization to the hapten diphenylcyclopropenone (DPC). The receptor source for this set is a woman aged 18-29 years with alopecia areata. Some clones in this sample may be carry-over from other donors' samples. CDR3s include the opening cysteine and the closing phenylalanine or tryptophan. Fields, in order: clone size, D gene, V gene, J gene, CDR3 protein, CDR3 DNA. The D gene is left open where the match is weak. A clone size is listed for some rows: how often the clone was seen (once, few, many), or a class if it is expanded.

>few|-|TRBV7-9|TRBJ2-2
CASSFDWANTGELFF
TGTGCCAGCAGCTTCGACTGGGCGAACACCGGGGAGCTGTTTTTT
>many|TRBD1|TRBV3-1|TRBJ1-2
CASSRQGPYGYTF
TGTGCCAGCAGCCGACAGGGTCCCTATGGCTACACCTTC
>few|-|TRBV7-2|TRBJ1-2
CASSAGERFYGYTF
TGTGCCAGCAGCGCGGGAGAGCGCTTCTATGGCTACACCTTC
>-|TRBD2|TRBV27|TRBJ2-7
CASSLSGETYEQYF
TGTGCCAGCAGTCTAAGCGGGGAAACCTACGAGCAGTACTTC
>-|-|TRBV5-1|TRBJ2-5
CASSSRTAQETQYF
TGCGCCAGCAGCTCCAGGACGGCGCAAGAGACCCAGTACTTC
>many|-|TRBV10-3|TRBJ2-7
CASARDPGLYEQYF
TGTGCCTCCGCCCGGGACCCCGGTCTTTACGAGCAGTACTTC
>few|-|TRBV7-9|TRBJ1-6
CASSLSQGPIPLHF
TGTGCCAGCAGCTTATCTCAGGGACCAATACCCCTCCACTTT
>few|TRBD1|TRBV5-1|TRBJ2-5
CASSWTGTGVETQYF
TGCGCCAGCAGCTGGACCGGGACAGGGGTGGAGACCCAGTACTTC
>few|-|TRBV5-1|TRBJ2-5
CASSLASVQETQYF
TGCGCCAGCAGCTTGGCGTCGGTTCAAGAGACCCAGTACTTC
>few|TRBD1|TRBV28|TRBJ1-2
CASSPGGQGYQYGYTF
TGTGCCAGCAGCCCGGGCGGACAGGGTTATCAATATGGCTACACCTTC
>few|-|TRBV20-1|TRBJ2-7
CSARKTGLGIEQYF
TGCAGTGCTAGAAAAACAGGGCTGGGGATCGAGCAGTACTTC
>many|-|TRBV4-2|TRBJ2-2
CASSREKNTGELFF
TGTGCCAGCAGCCGGGAGAAGAACACCGGGGAGCTGTTTTTT
>many|-|TRBV2|TRBJ1-6
CASSGDGGNSPLHF
TGTGCCAGCAGTGGTGACGGGGGGAATTCACCCCTCCACTTT
>-|-|TRBV12-3/TRBV12-4|TRBJ1-1
CASSPLTLEAFF
TGTGCCAGCAGTCCCCTGACCCTCGAGGCTTTCTTT
>few|TRBD2|TRBV7-9|TRBJ2-7
CASSLAEGLGYEQYF
TGTGCCAGCAGCTTAGCGGAGGGACTAGGGTACGAGCAGTACTTC
>few|-|TRBV12-3/TRBV12-4|TRBJ2-2
CASSFKAGVISGELFF
TGTGCCAGCAGTTTCAAGGCAGGGGTGATATCCGGGGAGCTGTTTTTT
>few|-|TRBV3-1|TRBJ1-5
CASSQESSNQPQHF
TGTGCCAGCAGCCAAGAAAGCAGCAATCAGCCCCAGCATTTT
>-|-|TRBV12-3/TRBV12-4|TRBJ2-7
CASSRGGLGYEQYF
TGTGCCAGCAGCCGCGGAGGATTAGGGTACGAGCAGTACTTC
>-|-|TRBV15|TRBJ2-5
CATSGDRRGETQYF
TGTGCCACCAGCGGCGACAGGCGGGGAGAGACCCAGTACTTC
>many|TRBD1|TRBV28|TRBJ2-5
CASSETGGEETQYF
TGTGCCAGCAGCGAGACAGGGGGTGAAGAGACCCAGTACTTC
>-|-|TRBV7-9|TRBJ2-3
CASSPFGGTDTQYF
TGTGCCAGCAGCCCCTTCGGGGGCACAGATACGCAGTATTTT
>-|TRBD1|TRBV28|TRBJ2-1
CASSLSQGAVYEQFF
TGTGCCAGCAGTTTGTCACAGGGGGCTGTCTATGAGCAGTTCTTC
>many|-|TRBV6-2/TRBV6-3|TRBJ1-1
CASSYSTFNEAFF
TGTGCCAGCAGTTACTCGACTTTCAATGAAGCTTTCTTT
>few|TRBD2|TRBV20-1|TRBJ2-3
CSAREPLGWTSGGSSTDTQYF
TGCAGTGCTAGAGAACCCCTAGGTTGGACTAGCGGGGGAAGTAGCACAGATACGCAGTATTTT
>-|-|TRBV6-2/TRBV6-3|TRBJ2-3
CASSYSSRGDFSTDTQYF
TGTGCCAGCAGTTACTCGAGCAGAGGGGACTTTAGCACAGATACGCAGTATTTT
>many|-|TRBV7-9|TRBJ2-7
CASSFPGTATYEQYF
TGTGCCAGCAGCTTCCCCGGGACCGCAACCTACGAGCAGTACTTC
>many|-|TRBV20-1|TRBJ1-2
CSAHPWGFGYTF
TGCAGTGCTCATCCTTGGGGTTTCGGCTACACCTTC
>many|-|TRBV7-8|TRBJ2-1
CASSLEAGIDRRAKPSSYNEQFF
TGTGCCAGCAGCTTAGAAGCCGGGATAGACAGGCGCGCGAAACCAAGTTCCTACAATGAGCAGTTCTTC
>many|-|TRBV12-3/TRBV12-4|TRBJ1-1
CASRPGQLMNTEAFF
TGTGCCAGCCGTCCAGGACAACTCATGAACACTGAAGCTTTCTTT
>-|-|TRBV10-3|TRBJ2-3
CAIQGHGTDTQYF
TGTGCCATACAGGGACACGGCACAGATACGCAGTATTTT
>few|-|TRBV14|TRBJ2-5
CASSQDIGETQYF
TGTGCCAGCAGCCAAGATATTGGAGAGACCCAGTACTTC
>-|-|TRBV12-3/TRBV12-4|TRBJ1-5
CASRLNLNQPQHF
TGTGCCAGCAGACTAAACCTCAACCAGCCCCAGCATTTT
>many|-|TRBV29-1|TRBJ1-1
CSVEANTEAFF
TGCAGCGTTGAGGCGAACACTGAAGCTTTCTTT
>-|-|TRBV4-3|TRBJ1-2
CASSQDFRVWYGYTF
TGCGCCAGCAGCCAAGATTTCAGGGTATGGTATGGCTACACCTTC
>many|-|TRBV27|TRBJ1-5
CASTPPIGINQPQHF
TGTGCCAGCACACCCCCGATAGGAATCAATCAGCCCCAGCATTTT
>few|-|TRBV5-1|TRBJ2-2
CASSLAPTGTGELFF
TGCGCCAGCAGCTTGGCCCCAACGGGGACCGGGGAGCTGTTTTTT
>-|-|TRBV12-3/TRBV12-4|TRBJ1-5
CASSLGEGAQHF
TGTGCCAGCAGTTTAGGGGAGGGAGCCCAGCATTTT
>many|-|TRBV5-1|TRBJ1-1
CASSFPPNTEAFF
TGCGCCAGCAGCTTCCCCCCGAACACTGAAGCTTTCTTT
>many|-|TRBV28|TRBJ1-2
CASSLTQDGYTF
TGTGCCAGCAGTTTAACCCAGGATGGCTACACCTTC
>-|-|TRBV27|TRBJ1-6
CASSLAGRSSPLHF
TGTGCCAGCAGTTTGGCCGGGAGGTCTTCACCCCTCCACTTT
>-|TRBD2|TRBV20-1|TRBJ2-7
CSARGKGLERIKQYF
TGCAGTGCTAGAGGGAAGGGACTAGAGAGAATCAAGCAGTACTTC
>many|-|TRBV11-1|TRBJ1-3
CASSFFREKSSGNTIYF
TGTGCCAGCAGCTTCTTTCGGGAGAAGAGCTCTGGAAACACCATATATTTT